Below are 22 T cell receptor beta chains sequenced from a single sample in a study of T cell responses to AZD1222 COVID-19 vaccine. Repertoires were generated with immunoSEQ multiplex PCR, while TCRdb's copy carries only in-frame clones and drops some. The sample gives some 120,000 clones, 75% to 85% of which show up once; around 27% is in the top ten. The source material was peripheral blood, sampled 28 days after the second AZD1222 dose. All receptors derive from an adult who received the AZD1222 COVID-19 vaccine.

V is TRBV12-3 or TRBV12-4 and J is TRBJ1-4; D not resolved. CDR3 size: 12 residues. Trimming removed 3 bases from V and 7 bases from J, with 6 bases in between. Here the CDR3 reads CASSLYIEKLFF. The CDR3, as DNA: TGTGCCAGCAGTTTGTACATTGAAAAACTGTTTTTT.

The chain combines TRBV5-6 with TRBJ1-2; 9 bases agree with TRBD1. The junction had 12 bases not matched to a gene; V was cut back by 4 bases and J by 8 bases. Germline values: CDR1 SGHDT, CDR2 YYEEEE. The CDR3 has 15 amino acids. For the CDR3, the DNA is TGTGCCAGCAGCCCGAAGGGACAGGGATCTTTCGGCTACACCTTC. This translates into CASSPKGQGSFGYTF.

The chain recombines TRBV28 with TRBJ1-5, with D possibly TRBD1 on 6 matching bases. The V gene's germline CDR1 is MDHEN and CDR2 SYDVKM. The ends were cut back, 4 bases at V and 1 base at J, with 14 bases in the middle. This CDR3 has 16 amino acids. DNA of the CDR3: TGTGCCAGCAGTTCGGGGGCCGGGGGCAGCAATCAGCCCCAGCATTTT. Translated: CASSSGAGGSNQPQHF.

This chain uses TRBV5-1 with TRBJ1-4, with D unresolved. Trimming left V 1 base short and J 5 bases short, with 9 bases between. The germline V gene has CDR1 SGHRS and CDR2 YFSETQ. The CDR3 is made up of 14 amino acids. The CDR3 DNA sequence: TGCGCCAGCAGCTTGATAGGTAGGAATGAAAAACTGTTTTTT. Encoded protein: CASSLIGRNEKLFF.

The chain has TRBV10-3 and TRBJ1-1; D is unresolved. Germline values: CDR1 ENHRY, CDR2 SYGVKD. V shed 4 bases and J shed 4 bases, with 7 bases lying between them. The CDR3 extends over 12 amino acids. The CDR3 DNA reads TGTGCCATCAGTGGGTCCGGCACTGAAGCTTTCTTT. It encodes CAISGSGTEAFF.

The V and J genes are TRBV10-1 and TRBJ1-2; D uncertain. Between the trimmed V and J ends, which lost 4 bases and 0 bases, there was a span of 6 bases. Germline lookup yields CDR1 WNHNN and CDR2 SYGVQD (reference sequence). This CDR3 is built from 13 residues. The CDR3 sequence is CASSVNPNYGYTF. CDR3 bases: TGCGCCAGCAGTGTCAACCCTAACTATGGCTACACCTTC.

This clone was observed a few times. The genes are TRBV18 and TRBJ1-1; D perhaps matches TRBD1 (5 bases). CDR1 and CDR2 from the germline V gene are KGHSH and LQKENI. This CDR3 contains 15 residues. Trimming shortened V by 2 bases and J by 7 bases, and 17 bases separated the two germline ends. Here the CDR3 DNA reads TGTGCCAGCTCACCAATAGGGGATTGGGCAATTGAAGCTTTCTTT. Protein product: CASSPIGDWAIEAFF.

The V call is TRBV7-8, the J call TRBJ2-5; 10 nucleotides line up with TRBD2. This CDR3 is built from 17 residues. J gave up 5 bases and V 5 bases, and 14 bases lay outside the gene matches. Germline V gene data show CDR1 as SGHVS and CDR2 as FQNEAQ. This CDR3 is CASSPRLAGDPRETQYF. The CDR3 bases are TGTGCCAGCAGCCCTCGGCTAGCGGGGGACCCCAGGGAGACCCAGTACTTC.

The rearrangement joins TRBV5-3 to TRBJ1-5; TRBD1 aligns across 11 bases. TRBV5-3 has ORF status, its function being uncertain. Trimming took 0 bases from V and 6 from J; bases not matched to a gene: 8. The CDR3 sequence is 17 residues long. The CDR3: CARSLDGQGAAGQPQHF. CDR3 in DNA: TGTGCCAGAAGCTTGGATGGACAGGGGGCCGCCGGTCAGCCCCAGCATTTT.

The chain has TRBV20-1 and TRBJ2-7; 9 bases fit TRBD2. This CDR3 contains 15 residues. Trimming removed 3 bases from V and 3 bases from J; junction bases left unmatched: 9. The germline CDR1 and CDR2 sequences are DFQATT and SNEGSKA (reference sequence). The CDR3 coding sequence is TGCAGTGCTAGTAGTTTCGGCGGGGGGGACTACGAGCAGTACTTC. This encodes CSASSFGGGDYEQYF.

The J gene is TRBJ2-3, the V gene TRBV19; TRBD1 might be the D (6 bases). V was clipped by 8 bases and J by 2 bases, with 11 bases between them. CDR1 and CDR2 (germline): LNHDA, SQIVND (reference sequence). This CDR3 contains 13 residues. DNA for the CDR3: TGTGCCAGTCGACAGGACCCCACAGATACGCAGTATTTT. Translating it yields CASRQDPTDTQYF.

The chain couples TRBV30 to TRBJ2-1, with D maybe TRBD1 (5 bases). This CDR3 is 13 amino acids long. V was shortened by 1 base and J by 7 bases, with 11 bases between the two germline ends. The germline CDR1 and CDR2 sequences are GTSNPN and SVGIG (reference sequence). The CDR3 nucleotides are TGTGCCTGGAGTGATGGCAGGGTAAATGAGCAGTTCTTC. Translated: CAWSDGRVNEQFF.

This sequence joins TRBV4-3 and TRBJ2-7, with TRBD2 identical over 7 bases. The V and J ends lost 0 bases and 2 bases, in that order; junction bases with no gene match: 1. Germline V CDR1 and CDR2: LGHNA, YSLEER. There are 14 residues in the CDR3. In nucleotides, the CDR3 is TGCGCCAGCAGCCAAGATGGGGGGGCCTACGAGCAGTACTTC. This codes for CASSQDGGAYEQYF.

The gene calls are TRBV11-2 and TRBJ2-3; D gene unclear. This CDR3 has 14 residues. V lost 2 bases to trimming and J lost 1 base, with 7 bases between them. Germline V CDR1 and CDR2: SGHAT, FQNNGV. As DNA, the CDR3 is TGTGCCAGCAGCTTAATGGCTGGCACAGATACGCAGTATTTT. As protein: CASSLMAGTDTQYF.

This clone was found a few times. The chain links TRBV19 to TRBJ1-5; D possibly corresponds to TRBD1 (6 bases). Germline-derived CDR1 and CDR2 are LNHDA and SQIVND (reference sequence). This CDR3 spans 13 amino acids. V dropped 10 bases and J dropped 7 bases, with 17 bases sitting between them. The CDR3 is CATLHATGQPQHF. CDR3 coding DNA: TGTGCCACCTTACACGCCACAGGGCAGCCCCAGCATTTT.

V usage is TRBV6-6 and J usage is TRBJ1-2, with a tentative D call TRBD1 (6 bases). CDR1 and CDR2 (germline): MNHNY, SVGAGI (reference sequence). The CDR3 has 13 amino acids. Trimming left V 6 bases short and J 5 bases short, with 13 bases between. The CDR3 is CASRYETGYGYTF. Here the CDR3 DNA reads TGTGCCAGCAGATACGAAACAGGGTATGGCTACACCTTC.

This clone was seen a single time. The chain links TRBV9 to TRBJ2-1; perhaps TRBD1 as D (5 bases). From germline, CDR1 is SGDLS and CDR2 YYNGEE. The CDR3 length is 13 residues. Trimming pared 0 bases from V and 12 bases from J, leaving 13 bases between. This chain's CDR3 is CASSVEGSSRQFF. CDR3 coding DNA: TGTGCCAGCAGCGTAGAGGGGTCCTCGCGGCAGTTCTTC.

This clone occurred a few times. The chain couples TRBV7-2 to TRBJ2-5; D may be TRBD1 or TRBD2 (5 bases each). Per germline, CDR1 SGHTA and CDR2 FQGNSA. This CDR3 is built from 15 residues. The ends were cut back, 4 bases at V and 2 bases at J, with 14 bases in the middle. For the CDR3, the DNA is TGTGCCAGCAGCTCCTCCGGGACCCTACAAGAGACCCAGTACTTC. Translating gives CASSSSGTLQETQYF.

A remark on this clone: This likely came from a read error, as a far larger clone is one base away. This chain connects TRBV21-1 to TRBJ1-6. TRBV21-1 is deemed a pseudogene. CDR3 length equals 15 residues. The CDR3: CASSPPGLGGAPLHF. In DNA form, the CDR3 reads TGTGCCAGCAGCCCCCCAGGACTGGGGGGCGCACCCCTCCACTTT.

The chain uses TRBV7-9 and TRBJ1-6; D might be TRBD1 (6 bases). Trimming left V 6 bases short and J 8 bases short, with 8 bases between. The CDR3 has 12 residues. The germline V gene has CDR1 SEHNR and CDR2 FQNEAQ (reference sequence). The CDR3 is CASSPGDSPLHF. In DNA form, the CDR3 reads TGTGCCAGCAGTCCAGGGGATTCACCCCTCCACTTT.

This chain joins TRBV25-1 and TRBJ2-1, with TRBD2 matching 9 bases. The CDR3 extends over 14 amino acids. With 8 bases clipped from V and 5 bases from J, the junction kept 7 bases outside the gene matches. Germline values: CDR1 MGHDK, CDR2 SYGVNS. The CDR3 coding sequence is TGTGCCAGCGCGCTAGCGGGGACGGACAATGAGCAGTTCTTC. Amino acid sequence: CASALAGTDNEQFF.

V and J are TRBV5-1 and TRBJ2-3; D is perhaps TRBD1 or TRBD2 (5 bases each). The germline CDR1 and CDR2 sequences are SGHRS and YFSETQ. The V end lost 3 bases, the J end lost 12 bases, and 11 bases lay between the germline ends. This CDR3 is 11 amino acids long. CDR3 in DNA: TGCGCCAGCAGCTCCGGGACGGGTCAGTATTTT. As protein: CASSSGTGQYF.